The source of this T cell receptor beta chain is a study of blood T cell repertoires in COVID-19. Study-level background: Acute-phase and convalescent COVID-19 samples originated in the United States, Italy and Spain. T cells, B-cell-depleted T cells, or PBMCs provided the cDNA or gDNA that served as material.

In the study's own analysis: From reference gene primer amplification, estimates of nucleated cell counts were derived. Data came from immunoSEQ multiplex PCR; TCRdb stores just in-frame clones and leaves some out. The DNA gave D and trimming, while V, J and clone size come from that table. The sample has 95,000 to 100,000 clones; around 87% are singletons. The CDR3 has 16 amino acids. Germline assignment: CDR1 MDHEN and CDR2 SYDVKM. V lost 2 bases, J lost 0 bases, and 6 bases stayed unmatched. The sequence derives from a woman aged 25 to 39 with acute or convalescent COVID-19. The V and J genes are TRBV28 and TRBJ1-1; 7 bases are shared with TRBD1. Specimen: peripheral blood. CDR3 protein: CASSLRGQLMNTEAFF. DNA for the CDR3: TGTGCCAGCAGTTTAAGGGGACAGTTAATGAACACTGAAGCTTTCTTT.